The clone carrying this T cell receptor (beta chain) was observed a few times. These data originate in a study of blood T cell repertoires in COVID-19. The CDR3 totals 19 residues. Produced via immunoSEQ multiplex PCR; TCRdb's table is partial and in-frame only. The repertoire holds 150,000 to 200,000 clones, with 86% as singletons. Input material: peripheral blood. This clonotype was obtained from a woman at least 80 years old in a cohort sampled during active or convalescent COVID-19. The genes are TRBV7-5 and TRBJ1-2; the table calls TRBD1, which could not be checked here. TRBV7-5 is given as a pseudogene. As DNA, the CDR3 is TGTGCCAGAAGCTCCGGGGCCTTTAAAGGGGGAAGGGAGAACTATGGCTACACCTTC. Its translation is CARSSGAFKGGRENYGYTF.